The clone carrying this T cell receptor beta chain was counted between two and nine times. The entry originates in a study of blood T cells in healthy people across ages. Primed by a sample-barcoded 5' primer and a J-beta primer mix, a second PCR proceeded for roughly 7 to 12 cycles. In TCRdb, the 5' RACE reads were re-called with MiXCR into one record per CDR3 protein. The sample has roughly 800,000 distinct CDR3 sequences; 25% are singletons. The sample was also linked to a second study, of T cells of mothers and their children. That investigation notes: A few healthy Caucasian mothers served as donors, and their six children did as well. The authors identified no persistent microchimeric T cell clones.

The receptor comes from a boy between 10 and 17 years old in good health. Input material: blood.

CDR3: CSARAVRGTEAFF. In DNA form, the CDR3 reads TGCAGTGCTAGAGCGGTAAGGGGCACTGAAGCTTTCTTT. The V gene is TRBV20-1, the J gene TRBJ1-1; tentatively, D is TRBD1 (5 bases). The CDR3 has 13 amino acids. V was pared by 1 base and J by 4 bases, with 10 bases between. Germline V gives CDR1 DFQATT, CDR2 SNEGSKA (reference sequence).